The rows below give T cell receptor beta chains drawn from one sample of a study of blood T cell repertoires in COVID-19. The protocol was immunoSEQ multiplex PCR, while the TCRdb copy is restricted to in-frame clones and leaves out a portion. The table records roughly 42,000 clones, 65% to 85% of them present only once. The specimen sequenced was peripheral blood. The receptors stem from a woman aged 80 or older with acute or convalescent COVID-19. The CDR3 runs from the conserved cysteine through the conserved F or W. D genes are given only for firm matches. Not every row has a clone size; where given, it reads once, few, many or a size class.

d_call | j_call | clone_size | v_call | cdr3_aa | cdr3_nt
NA | TRBJ2-2 | few | TRBV11-3 | CASSLLAPELAGELFF | TGTGCCAGCAGCCTCTTGGCGCCGGAGTTAGCCGGGGAGCTGTTTTTT
NA | TRBJ2-5 | once | TRBV12-3/TRBV12-4 | CASSFVNQYF | TGTGCCAGCAGTTTCGTAAACCAGTACTTC
NA | TRBJ1-1 | few | TRBV5-6 | CASSGELGNTEAFF | TGTGCCAGCAGCGGGGAGTTAGGGAACACTGAAGCTTTCTTT
NA | TRBJ1-4 | few | TRBV4-1 | CASSHTGRGGTNEKLFF | TGCGCCAGCAGCCATACGGGTCGTGGGGGCACTAATGAAAAACTGTTTTTT
TRBD1 | TRBJ1-2 | NA | TRBV5-6 | CASSLRGLDGYTF | TGTGCCAGCAGCTTGAGGGGGCTTGATGGCTACACCTTC
NA | TRBJ1-6 | NA | TRBV28 | CASSPLFSPLHF | TGTGCCAGCAGTCCTTTATTTTCACCCCTCCACTTT
TRBD1 | TRBJ2-1 | NA | TRBV7-6 | CASSPDRDVGNEQFF | TGTGCCAGCAGCCCCGACAGGGATGTGGGCAATGAGCAGTTCTTC
NA | TRBJ2-3 | NA | TRBV9 | CASSVRDVTDTQYF | TGTGCCAGCAGCGTACGCGATGTCACAGATACGCAGTATTTT
TRBD2 | TRBJ2-7 | few | TRBV7-2 | CASSLSGGLEIYEQYF | TGTGCCAGCAGCTTAAGCGGTGGACTAGAGATCTACGAGCAGTACTTC
NA | TRBJ1-4 | NA | TRBV5-6 | CASSLAGQIHEKLFF | TGTGCCAGCAGCTTGGCCGGACAGATCCATGAAAAACTGTTTTTT
NA | TRBJ1-1 | NA | TRBV7-8 | CASSPDKGRGAFF | TGTGCCAGCAGCCCGGACAAGGGAAGGGGAGCTTTCTTT
TRBD2 | TRBJ2-1 | NA | TRBV19 | CASNPMSGSRGNEQFF | TGTGCCAGTAACCCGATGAGCGGGAGTAGGGGCAATGAGCAGTTCTTC
NA | TRBJ1-6 | few | TRBV9 | CASSVADSSYNSPLHF | TGTGCCAGCAGCGTAGCGGACAGCTCCTATAATTCACCCCTCCACTTT
TRBD2 | TRBJ2-1 | NA | TRBV13 | CASSSSRTSGRARNEQFF | TGTGCCAGCAGCTCCTCCCGGACTAGCGGGAGGGCTAGGAATGAGCAGTTCTTC
TRBD1 | TRBJ1-5 | NA | TRBV25-1 | CASSPRGQGNQPQHF | TGTGCCAGCAGTCCCCGAGGACAGGGTAACCAGCCCCAGCATTTT
NA | TRBJ1-1 | few | TRBV27 | CASSLYQDLNTEAFF | TGTGCCAGCAGTTTATACCAGGACTTGAACACTGAAGCTTTCTTT
NA | TRBJ2-1 | NA | TRBV7-2 | CASSLEGRSYNEQFF | TGTGCCAGCAGCTTGGAGGGGCGCTCCTACAATGAGCAGTTCTTC